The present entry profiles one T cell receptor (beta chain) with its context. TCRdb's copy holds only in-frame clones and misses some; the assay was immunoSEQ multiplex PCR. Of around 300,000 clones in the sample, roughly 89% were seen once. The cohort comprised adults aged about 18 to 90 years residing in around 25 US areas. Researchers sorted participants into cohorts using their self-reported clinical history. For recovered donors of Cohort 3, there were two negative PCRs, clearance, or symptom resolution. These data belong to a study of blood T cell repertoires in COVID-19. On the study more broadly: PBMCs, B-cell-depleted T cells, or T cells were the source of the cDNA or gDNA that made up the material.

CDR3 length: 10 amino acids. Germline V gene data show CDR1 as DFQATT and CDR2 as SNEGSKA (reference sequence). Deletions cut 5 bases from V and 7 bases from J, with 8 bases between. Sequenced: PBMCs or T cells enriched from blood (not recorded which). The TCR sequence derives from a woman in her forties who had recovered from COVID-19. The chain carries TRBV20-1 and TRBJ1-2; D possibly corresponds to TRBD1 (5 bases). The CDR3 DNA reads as TGCAGTGCTTGGGGCCGTGGCTACACCTTC. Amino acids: CSAWGRGYTF.